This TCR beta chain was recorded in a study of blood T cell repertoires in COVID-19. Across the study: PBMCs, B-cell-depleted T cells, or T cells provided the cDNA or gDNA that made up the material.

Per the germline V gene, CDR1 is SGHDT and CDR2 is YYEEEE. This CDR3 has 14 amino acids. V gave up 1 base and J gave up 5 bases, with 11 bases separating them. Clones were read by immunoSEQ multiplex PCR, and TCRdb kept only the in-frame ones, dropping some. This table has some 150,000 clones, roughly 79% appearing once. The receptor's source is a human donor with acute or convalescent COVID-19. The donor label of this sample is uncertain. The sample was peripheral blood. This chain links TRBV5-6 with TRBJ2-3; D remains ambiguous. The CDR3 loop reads CASSLPASGDTQYF. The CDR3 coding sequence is TGTGCCAGCAGCTTGCCGGCTAGTGGAGATACGCAGTATTTT.